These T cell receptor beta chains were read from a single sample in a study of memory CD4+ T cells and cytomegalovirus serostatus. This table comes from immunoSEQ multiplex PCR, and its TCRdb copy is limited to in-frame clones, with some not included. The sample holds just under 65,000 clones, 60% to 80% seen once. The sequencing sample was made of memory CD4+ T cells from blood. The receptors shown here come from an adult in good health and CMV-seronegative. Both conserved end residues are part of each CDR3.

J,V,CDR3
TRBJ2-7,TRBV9,CASSVTSGITYEQYF
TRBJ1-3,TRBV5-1,CASSGTSSGNTIYF
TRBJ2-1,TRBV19,CASSPTGTAYNEQFF
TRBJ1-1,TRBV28,CASRGDRGHTEAFF
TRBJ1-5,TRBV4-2,CASSQDLASNQPQHF
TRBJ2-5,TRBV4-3,CASSQATSGIGQETQYF
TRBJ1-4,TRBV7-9,CASSPGQRNEKLFF
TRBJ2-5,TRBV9,CASSPGTLAETQYF
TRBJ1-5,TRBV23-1,CASSQYQIRPGNQPQHF
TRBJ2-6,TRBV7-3,CASSSTGTNSGANVLTF
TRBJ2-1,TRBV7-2,CASSRDLVSNEQFF
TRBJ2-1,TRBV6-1,CASLLNNEQFF
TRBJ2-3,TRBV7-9,CASSLRPRVFSTDTQYF
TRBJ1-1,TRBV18,CASSPPSGGQNTEAFF
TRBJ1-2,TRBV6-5,CASRIQGYGYTF
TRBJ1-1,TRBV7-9,CASSQGQGVRAFF
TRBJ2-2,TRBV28,CASSLAGLTGELFF
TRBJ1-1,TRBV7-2,CASSQTTGMYTEAFF
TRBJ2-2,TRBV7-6,CASSPGLPGLGELFF
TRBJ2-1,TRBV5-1,CASSPGLDEQFF
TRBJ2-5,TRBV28,CASSSPGFQETQYF
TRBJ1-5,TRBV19,CASSSGGLSNQPQHF
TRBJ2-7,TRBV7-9,CASSWGGTSDYEQYF
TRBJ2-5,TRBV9,CASSVGTSGRSETQYF
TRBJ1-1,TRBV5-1,CASSLAWGQLNTEAFF
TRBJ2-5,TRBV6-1,CASSGELMYQETQYF
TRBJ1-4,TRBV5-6,CASSSSRNEKLFF
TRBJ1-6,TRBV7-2,CASSPNSRGQGSSPLHF
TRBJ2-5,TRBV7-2,CASSHSWASGETQYF
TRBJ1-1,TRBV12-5,CASADRDRGGYTEAFF
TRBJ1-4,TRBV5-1,CASSLDSATNEKLFF
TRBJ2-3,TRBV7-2,CASSYRQGSADTQYF
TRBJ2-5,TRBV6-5,CASSLTGGRGETQYF
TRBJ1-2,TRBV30,CAWAGTNYGYTF
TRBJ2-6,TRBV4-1,CASSQDDRVDSGANVLTF
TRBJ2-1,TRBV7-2,CASSFRLYSYNEQFF
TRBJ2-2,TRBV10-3,CAISTRGRGASNTGELFF
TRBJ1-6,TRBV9,CASAAGAGVNSPLHF
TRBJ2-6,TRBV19,CASSTLYSGANVLTF
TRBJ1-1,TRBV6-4,CASSASPGNTEAFF